A single T cell receptor beta chain is shown here with its context. The antigen is undetermined. Other DNA sequences in the same sample also yield this CDR3. These data are taken from a study of cytomegalovirus exposure and HLA in healthy donors. Regarding the study as a whole: Differences between HLA loci emerged in a later analysis of TCR association rates, with DRB1 most and HLA-C fewest.

Germline loops: CDR1 MNHEY, CDR2 SVGAGI. J lost 6 bases, V lost 3 bases, and 8 bases had no gene match. The CDR3 loop spans 16 amino acids. Both 60 Vbeta primers and 13 Jbeta primers went into the PCR. Generated by immunoSEQ multiplex PCR, the TCRdb table keeps only in-frame clones and is missing some. The data hold 240,000 or so clones, with roughly 87% observed a single time. This chain connects TRBV6-5 to TRBJ1-6, with 7 bases matching TRBD1. Sample: PBMCs. The receptor was isolated from a woman aged 40 to 55 in good health and CMV-seropositive. This CDR3 reads CASSYGTGDSNSPLHF. The CDR3, as DNA: TGTGCCAGCAGTTATGGAACAGGGGATAGTAATTCACCCCTCCACTTT.